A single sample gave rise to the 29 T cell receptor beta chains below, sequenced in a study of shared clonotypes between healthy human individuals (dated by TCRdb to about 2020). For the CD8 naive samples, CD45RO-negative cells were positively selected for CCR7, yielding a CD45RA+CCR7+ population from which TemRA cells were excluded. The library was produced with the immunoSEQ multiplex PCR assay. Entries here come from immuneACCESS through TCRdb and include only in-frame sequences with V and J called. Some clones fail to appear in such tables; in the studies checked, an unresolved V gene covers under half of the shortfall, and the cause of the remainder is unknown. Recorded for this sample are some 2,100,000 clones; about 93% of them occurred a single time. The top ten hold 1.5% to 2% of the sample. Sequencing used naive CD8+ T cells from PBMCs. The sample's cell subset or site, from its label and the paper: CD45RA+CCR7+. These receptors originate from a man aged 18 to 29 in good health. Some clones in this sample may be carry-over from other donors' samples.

The chain's CDR3 is CASMAGSSYEQYF. CDR3 bases: TGTGCCAGCATGGCAGGGAGCTCCTACGAGCAGTACTTC. The chain recombines TRBV5-6 with TRBJ2-7, with D perhaps assigned TRBD1 or TRBD2 (5 bases each). The germline V gene encodes CDR1 SGHDT and CDR2 YYEEEE. Between the trimmed V and J ends, which lost 6 bases and 0 bases, there was a span of 10 bases. The CDR3 length is 13 residues.

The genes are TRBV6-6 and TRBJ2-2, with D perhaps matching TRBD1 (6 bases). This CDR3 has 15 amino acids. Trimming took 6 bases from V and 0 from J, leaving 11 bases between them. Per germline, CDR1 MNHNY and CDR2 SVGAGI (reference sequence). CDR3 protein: CASSPPGANTGELFF. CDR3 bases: TGTGCCAGCAGCCCACCAGGGGCGAACACCGGGGAGCTGTTTTTT.

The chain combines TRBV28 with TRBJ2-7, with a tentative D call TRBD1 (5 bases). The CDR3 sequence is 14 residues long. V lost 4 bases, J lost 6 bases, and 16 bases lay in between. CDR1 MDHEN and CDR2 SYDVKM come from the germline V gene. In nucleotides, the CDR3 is TGTGCCAGCAGTTCATTAGAGAAGCAGGGCGAGCAGTACTTC. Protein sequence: CASSSLEKQGEQYF.

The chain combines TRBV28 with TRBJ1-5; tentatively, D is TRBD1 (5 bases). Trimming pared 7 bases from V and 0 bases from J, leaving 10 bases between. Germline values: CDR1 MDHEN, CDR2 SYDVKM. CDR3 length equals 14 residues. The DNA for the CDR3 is TGTGCCAGCAAGGAGGGGTTTAGCAATCAGCCCCAGCATTTT. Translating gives CASKEGFSNQPQHF.

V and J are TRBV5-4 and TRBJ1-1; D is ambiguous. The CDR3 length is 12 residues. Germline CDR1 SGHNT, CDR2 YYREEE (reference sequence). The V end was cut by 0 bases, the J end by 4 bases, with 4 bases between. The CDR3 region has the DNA TGTGCCAGCAGCTTGGATGGCACTGAAGCTTTCTTT. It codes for CASSLDGTEAFF.

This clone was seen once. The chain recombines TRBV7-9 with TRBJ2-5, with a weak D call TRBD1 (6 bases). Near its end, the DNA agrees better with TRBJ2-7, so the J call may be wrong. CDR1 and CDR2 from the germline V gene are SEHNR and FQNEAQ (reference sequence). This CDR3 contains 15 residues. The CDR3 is CASSLGGTGHYEQYF. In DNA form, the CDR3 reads TGTGCCAGCAGCTTAGGGGGTACAGGGCACTACGAGCAGTACTTC.

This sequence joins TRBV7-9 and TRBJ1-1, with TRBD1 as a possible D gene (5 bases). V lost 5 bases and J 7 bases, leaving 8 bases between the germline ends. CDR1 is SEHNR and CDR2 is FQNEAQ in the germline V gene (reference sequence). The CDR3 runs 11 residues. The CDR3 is CASSPGVEAFF. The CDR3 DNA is TGTGCCAGCAGCCCGGGGGTTGAAGCTTTCTTT.

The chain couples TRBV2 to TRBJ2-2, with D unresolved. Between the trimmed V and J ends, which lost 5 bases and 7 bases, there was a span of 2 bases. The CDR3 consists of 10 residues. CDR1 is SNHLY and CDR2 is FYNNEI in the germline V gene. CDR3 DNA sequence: TGTGCCAGCAGTAACGGGGAGCTGTTTTTT. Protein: CASSNGELFF. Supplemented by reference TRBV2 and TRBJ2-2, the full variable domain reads EPEVTQTPSHQVTQMGQEVILRCVPISNHLYFYWYRQILGQKVEFLVSFYNNEISEKSEIFDDQFSVERPDGSNFTLKIRSTKLEDSAMYFCASSNGELFFGEGSRLTVL.

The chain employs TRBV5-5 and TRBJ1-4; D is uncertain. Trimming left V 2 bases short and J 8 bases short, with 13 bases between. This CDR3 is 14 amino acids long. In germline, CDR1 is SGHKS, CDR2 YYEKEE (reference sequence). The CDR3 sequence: CASSFLSSGEKLFF. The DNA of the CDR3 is TGTGCCAGCAGCTTCCTTTCCAGCGGGGAAAAACTGTTTTTT.

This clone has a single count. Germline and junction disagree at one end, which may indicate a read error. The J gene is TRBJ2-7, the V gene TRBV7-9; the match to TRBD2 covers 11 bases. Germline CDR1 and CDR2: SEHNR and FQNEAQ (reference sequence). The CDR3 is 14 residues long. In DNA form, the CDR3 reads TGTGCCAGCAGCGTAGCGGGAGGGGCCTACGAGCAGTACTTC. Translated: CASSVAGGAYEQYF.

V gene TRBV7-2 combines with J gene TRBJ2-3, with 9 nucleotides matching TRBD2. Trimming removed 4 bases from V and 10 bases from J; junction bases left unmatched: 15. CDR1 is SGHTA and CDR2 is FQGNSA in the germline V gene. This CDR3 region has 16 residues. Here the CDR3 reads CASSSGLATPGNPQYF. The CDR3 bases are TGTGCCAGCAGCTCGGGACTAGCCACCCCGGGGAATCCGCAGTATTTT. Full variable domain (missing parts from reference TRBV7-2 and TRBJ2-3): GAGVSQSPSNKVTEKGKDVELRCDPISGHTALYWYRQSLGQGLEFLIYFQGNSAPDKSGLPSDRFSAERTGGSVSTLTIQRTQQEDSAVYLCASSSGLATPGNPQYFGPGTRLTVL.

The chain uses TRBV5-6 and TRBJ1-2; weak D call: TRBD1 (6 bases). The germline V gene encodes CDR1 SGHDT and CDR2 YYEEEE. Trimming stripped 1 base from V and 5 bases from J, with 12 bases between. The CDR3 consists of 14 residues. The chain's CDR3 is CASSLIGGLYGYTF. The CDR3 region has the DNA TGTGCCAGCAGCTTGATCGGGGGCTTGTATGGCTACACCTTC.

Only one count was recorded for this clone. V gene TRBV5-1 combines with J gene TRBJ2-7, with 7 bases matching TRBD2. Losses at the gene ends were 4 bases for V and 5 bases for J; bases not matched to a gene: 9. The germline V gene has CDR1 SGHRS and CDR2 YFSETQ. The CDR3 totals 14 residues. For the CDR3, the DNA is TGCGCCAGCAGCGCGGGGGACTCCGGGGACGAGCAGTACTTC. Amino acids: CASSAGDSGDEQYF.

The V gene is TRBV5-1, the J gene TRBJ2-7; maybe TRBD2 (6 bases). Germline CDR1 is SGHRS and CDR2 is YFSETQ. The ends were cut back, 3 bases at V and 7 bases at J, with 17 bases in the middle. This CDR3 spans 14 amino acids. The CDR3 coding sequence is TGCGCCAGCAGCTACTTAGCGGCTTTCGGAGAGCAGTACTTC. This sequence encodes CASSYLAAFGEQYF.

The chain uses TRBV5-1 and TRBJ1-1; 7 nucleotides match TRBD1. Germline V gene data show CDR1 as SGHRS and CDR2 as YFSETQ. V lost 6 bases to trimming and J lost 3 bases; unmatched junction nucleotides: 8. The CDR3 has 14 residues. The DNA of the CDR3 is TGCGCCAGCACCCGTCGACAGGGAGACACTGAAGCTTTCTTT. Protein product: CASTRRQGDTEAFF.

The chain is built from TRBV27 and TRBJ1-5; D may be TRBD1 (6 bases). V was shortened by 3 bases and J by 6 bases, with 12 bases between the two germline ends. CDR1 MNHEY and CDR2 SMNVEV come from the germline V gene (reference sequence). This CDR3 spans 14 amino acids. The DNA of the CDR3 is TGTGCCAGCAGTTTCGGGGGGGGCGGTCAGCCCCAGCATTTT. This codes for CASSFGGGGQPQHF.

CDR3 nucleotide sequence: TGTGCCAGCAGCCCGGGTCTGTTAGGGACTAGCGGTTGGGGAACTACCGGGGAGCTGTTTTTT. It encodes CASSPGLLGTSGWGTTGELFF. V gene TRBV7-8 combines with J gene TRBJ2-2; 11 bases fit TRBD2. V shed 5 bases and J 5 bases; nucleotides not matched to a gene: 22. The CDR3 runs 21 residues. The germline V gene encodes CDR1 SGHVS and CDR2 FQNEAQ.

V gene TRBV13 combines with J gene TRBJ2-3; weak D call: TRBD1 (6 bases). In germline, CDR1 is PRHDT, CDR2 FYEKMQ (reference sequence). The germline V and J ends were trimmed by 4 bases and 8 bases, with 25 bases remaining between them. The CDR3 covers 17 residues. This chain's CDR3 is CASSSRDTVGIISTQYF. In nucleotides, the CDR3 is TGTGCCAGCAGCTCCCGGGACACCGTGGGGATAATAAGTACGCAGTATTTT.

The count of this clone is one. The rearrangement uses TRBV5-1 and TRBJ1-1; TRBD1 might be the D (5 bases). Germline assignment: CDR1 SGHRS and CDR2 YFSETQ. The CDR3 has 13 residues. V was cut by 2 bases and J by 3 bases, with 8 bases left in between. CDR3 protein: CASSFGADTEAFF. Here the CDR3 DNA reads TGCGCCAGCAGCTTCGGGGCTGACACTGAAGCTTTCTTT.

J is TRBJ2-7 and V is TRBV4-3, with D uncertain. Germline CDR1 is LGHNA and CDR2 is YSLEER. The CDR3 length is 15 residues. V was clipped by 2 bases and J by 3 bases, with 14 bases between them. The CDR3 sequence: CASSQMGSGFYEQYF. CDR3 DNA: TGCGCCAGCAGCCAAATGGGGTCGGGTTTCTACGAGCAGTACTTC.

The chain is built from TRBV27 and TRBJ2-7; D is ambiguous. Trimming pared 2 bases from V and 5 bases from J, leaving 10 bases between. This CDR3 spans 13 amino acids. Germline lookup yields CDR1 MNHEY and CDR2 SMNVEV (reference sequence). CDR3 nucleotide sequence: TGTGCCAGCAGTTTAACCCCGCCGCACGAGCAGTACTTC. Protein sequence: CASSLTPPHEQYF.

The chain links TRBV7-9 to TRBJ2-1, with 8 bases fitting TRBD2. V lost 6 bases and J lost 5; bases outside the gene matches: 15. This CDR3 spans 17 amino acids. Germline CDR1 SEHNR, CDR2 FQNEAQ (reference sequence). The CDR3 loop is CASSNPNPGTSDNEQFF. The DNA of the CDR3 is TGTGCCAGCAGTAACCCAAATCCCGGGACTAGTGACAATGAGCAGTTCTTC. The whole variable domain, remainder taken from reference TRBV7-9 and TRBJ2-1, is DTGVSQNPRHKITKRGQNVTFRCDPISEHNRLYWYRQTLGQGPEFLTYFQNEAQLEKSRLLSDRFSAERPKGSFSTLEIQRTEQGDSAMYLCASSNPNPGTSDNEQFFGPGTRLTVL.

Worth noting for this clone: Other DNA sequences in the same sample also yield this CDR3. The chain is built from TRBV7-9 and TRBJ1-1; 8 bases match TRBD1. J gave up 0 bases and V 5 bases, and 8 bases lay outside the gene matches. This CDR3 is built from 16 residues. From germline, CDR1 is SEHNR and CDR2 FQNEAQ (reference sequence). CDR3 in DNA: TGTGCCAGCAGCCCGAGGACAGGGCGTATGAACACTGAAGCTTTCTTT. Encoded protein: CASSPRTGRMNTEAFF.

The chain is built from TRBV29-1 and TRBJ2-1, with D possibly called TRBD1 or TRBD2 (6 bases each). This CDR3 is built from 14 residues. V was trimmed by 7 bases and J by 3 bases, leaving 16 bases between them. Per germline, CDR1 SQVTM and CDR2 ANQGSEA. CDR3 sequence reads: CSAFAAGHYNEQFF. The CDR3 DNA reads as TGCAGCGCTTTCGCCGCGGGACACTACAATGAGCAGTTCTTC.

This chain's CDR3 is CASRPDRVVGYTF. As DNA, the CDR3 is TGTGCCAGCAGACCGGACAGGGTAGTAGGCTACACCTTC. The J gene is TRBJ1-2, the V gene TRBV6-5; 8 bases map to TRBD1. This CDR3 comprises 13 residues. In germline, CDR1 is MNHEY, CDR2 SVGAGI. Germline trimming cut 6 bases from V and 8 bases from J; bases unmatched to any gene: 8.

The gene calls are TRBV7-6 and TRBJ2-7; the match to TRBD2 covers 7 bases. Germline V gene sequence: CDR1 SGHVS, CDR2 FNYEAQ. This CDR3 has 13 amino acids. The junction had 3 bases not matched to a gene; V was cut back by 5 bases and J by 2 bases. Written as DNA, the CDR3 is TGTGCCAGCAGCGGGGGGGGTCCCTACGAGCAGTACTTC. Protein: CASSGGGPYEQYF.

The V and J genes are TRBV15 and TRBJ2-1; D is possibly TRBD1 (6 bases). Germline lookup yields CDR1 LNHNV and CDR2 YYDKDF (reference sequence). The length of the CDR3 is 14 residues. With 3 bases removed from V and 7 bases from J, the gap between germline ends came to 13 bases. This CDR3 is CATSSQGSWNEQFF. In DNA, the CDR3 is TGTGCCACCAGCAGCCAGGGGTCTTGGAATGAGCAGTTCTTC. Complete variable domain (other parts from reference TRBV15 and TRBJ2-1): DAMVIQNPRYQVTQFGKPVTLSCSQTLNHNVMYWYQQKSSQAPKLLFHYYDKDFNNEADTPDNFQSRRPNTSFCFLDIRSPGLGDTAMYLCATSSQGSWNEQFFGPGTRLTVL.

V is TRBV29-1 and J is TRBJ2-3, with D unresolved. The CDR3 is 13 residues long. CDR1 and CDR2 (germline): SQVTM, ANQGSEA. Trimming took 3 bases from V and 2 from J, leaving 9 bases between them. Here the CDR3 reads CSVDGRITDTQYF. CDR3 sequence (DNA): TGCAGCGTTGATGGAAGGATCACAGATACGCAGTATTTT.

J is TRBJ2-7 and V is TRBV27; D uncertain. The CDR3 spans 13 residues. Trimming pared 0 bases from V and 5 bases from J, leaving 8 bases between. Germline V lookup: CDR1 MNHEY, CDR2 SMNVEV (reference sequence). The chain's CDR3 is CASSLSSLNEQYF. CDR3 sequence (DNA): TGTGCCAGCAGTTTATCTTCCCTCAACGAGCAGTACTTC.